Listed below are T cell receptor beta chains from one sample, sequenced in a study of cytomegalovirus exposure and HLA in healthy donors. Libraries were prepared by immunoSEQ multiplex PCR; TCRdb keeps only in-frame clonotypes and omits some of them. The sample lists 180,000 or so clones, around 80% occurring once. The specimen sequenced was PBMCs. The receptors stem from an older woman in good health and CMV-seropositive. Both conserved end residues are part of each CDR3. A D gene is named only where the DNA matches it firmly. Only part of the rows carry a size: once, few, many, or a class if the clone is expanded.

j_gene | d_gene | abundance | v_gene | CDR3aa | CDR3nt
TRBJ2-5 | NA | once | TRBV27 | CASSHITGYQETQYF | TGTGCCAGCAGTCACATAACAGGGTACCAAGAGACCCAGTACTTC
TRBJ1-5 | TRBD1 | NA | TRBV2 | CASSPGQGGPQHF | TGTGCCAGCAGTCCCGGACAGGGGGGACCCCAGCATTTT
TRBJ2-7 | TRBD2 | NA | TRBV28 | CASSLHGGVGEQYF | TGTGCCAGCAGTTTACACGGGGGGGTTGGCGAGCAGTACTTC
TRBJ1-4 | NA | few | TRBV9 | CASSEGLKKNEKLFF | TGTGCCAGCAGCGAGGGGCTAAAAAAGAATGAAAAACTGTTTTTT
TRBJ2-1 | NA | NA | TRBV5-1 | CASSFGTGNNEQFF | TGCGCCAGCAGCTTCGGTACAGGGAATAATGAGCAGTTCTTC
TRBJ2-7 | TRBD2 | NA | TRBV7-2 | CASSEGGLAGEYEQYF | TGTGCCAGCAGCGAAGGGGGACTAGCGGGGGAATACGAGCAGTACTTC
TRBJ1-6 | NA | NA | TRBV19 | CASRTVSSNNSPLHF | TGTGCCAGTAGAACAGTCAGCAGTAATAATTCACCCCTCCACTTT
TRBJ2-2 | NA | NA | TRBV7-6 | CASSSLGGANTGELFF | TGTGCCAGCAGCTCCCTGGGGGGGGCCAACACCGGGGAGCTGTTTTTT
TRBJ2-2 | NA | NA | TRBV19 | CATSGNPNTGELFF | TGTGCCACATCCGGGAACCCGAACACCGGGGAGCTGTTTTTT
TRBJ2-3 | TRBD2 | NA | TRBV15 | CATSKVKRGGTDTQYF | TGTGCCACCAGCAAAGTTAAGCGGGGGGGCACAGATACGCAGTATTTT
TRBJ2-7 | NA | NA | TRBV4-3 | CASSPAGTGTYEQYF | TGCGCCAGCAGCCCCGCAGGGACGGGGACTTACGAGCAGTACTTC
TRBJ1-4 | NA | NA | TRBV6-6 | CASISDGPFVQKLFF | TGTGCCAGCATATCCGATGGCCCCTTCGTTCAAAAACTGTTTTTT
TRBJ1-1 | TRBD1 | NA | TRBV28 | CASRPQGVSEAFF | TGTGCCAGCAGACCACAGGGGGTGAGTGAAGCTTTCTTT
TRBJ1-1 | NA | few | TRBV27 | CASSFRGTEAFF | TGTGCCAGCAGTTTCAGGGGAACTGAAGCTTTCTTT
TRBJ2-3 | NA | NA | TRBV7-2 | CASSSDRTGPGDTQYF | TGTGCCAGCAGTTCAGATCGTACGGGTCCCGGGGATACGCAGTATTTT
TRBJ2-7 | TRBD2 | few | TRBV28 | CASSFRPIGGDSYEQYF | TGTGCCAGCAGTTTCCGTCCCATCGGGGGGGACTCCTACGAGCAGTACTTC
TRBJ1-1 | NA | NA | TRBV4-1 | CASSQEEALNTEAFF | TGCGCCAGCAGCCAAGAGGAGGCGTTGAACACTGAAGCTTTCTTT
TRBJ1-1 | NA | NA | TRBV6-1 | CASVTRLNTEAFF | TGTGCCAGCGTTACTCGTCTGAACACTGAAGCTTTCTTT
TRBJ1-4 | TRBD1 | once | TRBV28 | CASSFPTGGSTNEKLFF | TGTGCCAGCAGTTTCCCAACAGGGGGCTCAACTAATGAAAAACTGTTTTTT
TRBJ2-1 | NA | NA | TRBV6-5 | CASSYLDTNNEQFF | TGTGCCAGCAGTTATCTGGACACTAACAATGAGCAGTTCTTC
TRBJ1-2 | TRBD1 | NA | TRBV30 | CAWSVNPVQGSGYTF | TGTGCCTGGAGTGTGAACCCGGTACAGGGGAGTGGCTACACCTTC